The 25 T cell receptor beta chains given below trace back to one sample, sequenced in a study of CD8 T cells in Susac syndrome. Random hexamers were used to reverse transcribe an amount of roughly 0.5 to 1 ug RNA. Via MiXCR, TCRdb re-called the immunoSEQ multiplex PCR reads, giving one row per CDR3 protein. The data contain some 130,000 distinct CDR3 sequences, around 80% of them singletons. The sample was CD8+ T cells from PBMCs. Receptors were obtained from a human donor with multiple sclerosis.

This chain links TRBV30 with TRBJ2-1; D not resolved. The CDR3 extends over 11 amino acids. V gave up 2 bases and J gave up 10 bases, with 9 bases separating them. Germline assignment: CDR1 GTSNPN and CDR2 SVGIG (reference sequence). CDR3 sequence (DNA): TGTGCCTGGAGTATGGGGATAGAGCAGTTCTTC. This gives the protein CAWSMGIEQFF.

This rearrangement joins TRBV7-8 to TRBJ2-7, with unresolved D. Trimming cost V 4 bases and J 6 bases, with 7 bases left between them. Germline lookup yields CDR1 SGHVS and CDR2 FQNEAQ. The CDR3 totals 11 residues. CDR3 loop: CASSSRVEQYF. CDR3 nucleotide sequence: TGTGCCAGCAGCTCTAGGGTCGAGCAGTACTTC.

This sequence joins TRBV5-1 and TRBJ1-4, with 11 bases fitting TRBD1. CDR3 length: 17 amino acids. V gave up 5 bases and J gave up 0 bases; unmatched junction bases: 6. Looked up from germline, CDR1 is SGHRS and CDR2 is YFSETQ. The CDR3: CASSPGTGGSTNEKLFF. CDR3 sequence (DNA): TGCGCCAGCAGTCCCGGGACAGGGGGGTCAACTAATGAAAAACTGTTTTTT.

The chain uses TRBV5-4 and TRBJ1-1; D possibly corresponds to TRBD1 (5 bases). Trimming shortened V by 4 bases and J by 8 bases, and 12 bases separated the two germline ends. From germline, CDR1 is SGHNT and CDR2 YYREEE (reference sequence). The CDR3 has 12 residues. CDR3: CASSNSNREAFF. In DNA, the CDR3 is TGTGCCAGCAGCAATTCCAACAGGGAAGCTTTCTTT.

The chain joins TRBV5-1 to TRBJ1-2; 10 bases align to TRBD1. Germline-derived CDR1 and CDR2 are SGHRS and YFSETQ. Trimming removed 0 bases from V and 3 bases from J; junction bases left unmatched: 2. This CDR3 is 15 amino acids long. The CDR3 region is CASSLAGTGDYGYTF. The DNA for the CDR3 is TGCGCCAGCAGCTTGGCCGGGACAGGGGACTATGGCTACACCTTC.

The chain employs TRBV4-1 and TRBJ2-5; D may be TRBD1 (5 bases). CDR1 MGHRA and CDR2 YSYEKL come from the germline V gene. The V and J ends lost 4 bases and 1 base respectively, with 10 bases between them. The CDR3 sequence is 14 residues long. The CDR3 bases are TGCGCCAGCAGCCCTGGGGCCAGCCAAGAGACCCAGTACTTC. It codes for CASSPGASQETQYF.

The V call is TRBV9, the J call TRBJ2-1; D is uncertain. CDR1 is SGDLS, CDR2 YYNGEE, per germline. This CDR3 comprises 18 residues. Trimming cost V 0 bases and J 4 bases, with 20 bases left between them. In DNA, the CDR3 is TGTGCCAGCAGCGTAGACCGTAGGAAGACTTCGCCTTACAATGAGCAGTTCTTC. Amino acids: CASSVDRRKTSPYNEQFF. Full variable domain (outside the CDR3, taken from reference TRBV9 and TRBJ2-1): DSGVTQTPKHLITATGQRVTLRCSPRSGDLSVYWYQQSLDQGLQFLIQYYNGEERAKGNILERFSAQQFPDLHSELNLSSLELGDSALYFCASSVDRRKTSPYNEQFFGPGTRLTVL.

This clonotype has more than one count but fewer than ten. The chain links TRBV28 to TRBJ2-7, with D possibly matching TRBD2 (7 bases). Germline V gene data show CDR1 as MDHEN and CDR2 as SYDVKM. The V end lost 3 bases, the J end lost 0 bases, and 9 bases lay between the germline ends. The CDR3 extends over 14 amino acids. CDR3 amino acids: CASSLGGLSYEQYF. CDR3 sequence (DNA): TGTGCCAGCAGTTTGGGGGGGCTCTCCTACGAGCAGTACTTC.

The V and J genes are TRBV7-9 and TRBJ2-5; the D gene is possibly TRBD1 (6 bases). This CDR3 is 14 amino acids long. V lost 7 bases, J lost 7 bases, and 19 bases lay in between. The germline CDR1 and CDR2 sequences are SEHNR and FQNEAQ (reference sequence). The CDR3 protein is CASKLPGVVATQYF. CDR3 coding DNA: TGTGCCAGCAAGCTTCCAGGGGTAGTTGCGACCCAGTACTTC.

The V and J genes are TRBV27 and TRBJ2-1; TRBD1 aligns across 7 bases. V lost 4 bases, J lost 2 bases, and 2 bases stayed unmatched. Per germline, CDR1 MNHEY and CDR2 SMNVEV (reference sequence). The CDR3 spans 14 residues. This CDR3 is CASSYGQAYNEQFF. CDR3 DNA sequence: TGTGCCAGCAGTTATGGACAGGCCTACAATGAGCAGTTCTTC.

The rearrangement links TRBV2 to TRBJ2-1; 7 bases are a match to TRBD1. The CDR3 spans 16 residues. The germline V gene encodes CDR1 SNHLY and CDR2 FYNNEI. V gave up 4 bases and J gave up 2 bases; unmatched junction bases: 8. The CDR3 DNA reads as TGTGCCAGCAGTGTCGGGACAGAATTAGCCTACAATGAGCAGTTCTTC. Protein product: CASSVGTELAYNEQFF. Variable domain in full (rest from reference TRBV2 and TRBJ2-1): EPEVTQTPSHQVTQMGQEVILRCVPISNHLYFYWYRQILGQKVEFLVSFYNNEISEKSEIFDDQFSVERPDGSNFTLKIRSTKLEDSAMYFCASSVGTELAYNEQFFGPGTRLTVL.

This chain uses TRBV5-4 with TRBJ1-1; D remains unclear. The V and J ends lost 7 bases and 4 bases respectively, with 17 bases between them. In germline, CDR1 is SGHNT, CDR2 YYREEE (reference sequence). The CDR3 runs 14 residues. CDR3 nucleotides: TGTGCCAGCCTGAACAACCTCTGGGGCACTGAAGCTTTCTTT. It yields the protein CASLNNLWGTEAFF.

This chain links TRBV5-5 with TRBJ1-5; 9 bases align to TRBD1. CDR1 is SGHKS and CDR2 is YYEKEE in the germline V gene (reference sequence). J was trimmed by 5 bases and V by 0 bases; bases with no gene match: 6. CDR3 length equals 16 residues. The CDR3 is CASSLEQGAGYQPQHF. CDR3 bases: TGTGCCAGCAGCTTGGAACAGGGGGCAGGGTATCAGCCCCAGCATTTT.

The chain has TRBV24-1 and TRBJ2-1; no clear D. The CDR3 extends over 16 amino acids. Trimming cost V 2 bases and J 0 bases, with 10 bases left between them. Germline CDR1 and CDR2: KGHDR and SFDVKD. The CDR3 is CATSDSGQSSYNEQFF. Here the CDR3 DNA reads TGTGCCACCAGTGATTCGGGCCAGAGCTCCTACAATGAGCAGTTCTTC.

J is TRBJ2-3 and V is TRBV5-1, with D perhaps TRBD2 (7 bases). The germline gives CDR1 SGHRS, CDR2 YFSETQ. The CDR3 contains 16 residues. Between the trimmed V and J ends, which lost 0 bases and 1 base, there was a span of 12 bases. This chain's CDR3 is CASSLAGRGRTDTQYF. The CDR3 DNA reads as TGCGCCAGCAGCTTGGCCGGGCGGGGGCGCACAGATACGCAGTATTTT.

This rearrangement joins TRBV6-5 to TRBJ1-2, with TRBD1 matching 7 bases. The CDR3 length is 15 residues. Germline V lookup: CDR1 MNHEY, CDR2 SVGAGI. V was pared by 5 bases and J by 5 bases, with 11 bases of the junction left unmatched. The CDR3 spells CASSPKGGRGYGYTF. CDR3 DNA: TGTGCCAGCAGTCCCAAGGGGGGCAGGGGGTATGGCTACACCTTC.

This chain uses TRBV28 with TRBJ1-5; TRBD1 might be the D (5 bases). The CDR3 spans 16 residues. CDR1 is MDHEN, CDR2 SYDVKM, per germline. V lost 5 bases to trimming and J lost 5 bases, with 19 bases between them. As DNA, the CDR3 is TGTGCCAGCAGTCTGGACATCCGGATTGTGGATCAGCCCCAGCATTTT. Residues: CASSLDIRIVDQPQHF.

V usage is TRBV12-3 or TRBV12-4 and J usage is TRBJ1-3; D is undetermined. V lost 0 bases and J 8 bases, leaving 11 bases between the germline ends. The CDR3 length is 14 residues. CDR3 in amino acids: CASSLAGFTDTIYF. The CDR3 DNA is TGTGCCAGCAGTTTAGCGGGGTTTACAGACACCATATATTTT.

The chain joins TRBV4-1 to TRBJ1-1, with D unresolved. V was clipped by 0 bases and J by 1 base, with 6 bases between them. The germline V gene has CDR1 MGHRA and CDR2 YSYEKL. CDR3 size: 14 residues. The CDR3 reads CASSQDPTNTEAFF. Written as DNA, the CDR3 is TGCGCCAGCAGCCAAGATCCAACGAACACTGAAGCTTTCTTT.

The chain has TRBV18 and TRBJ1-6; unclear D gene. V dropped 2 bases and J dropped 6 bases, with 11 bases sitting between them. The CDR3 length is 15 residues. The germline V gene encodes CDR1 KGHSH and CDR2 LQKENI. The CDR3: CASSPKAPPNSPLHF. CDR3 sequence (DNA): TGTGCCAGCTCACCAAAAGCGCCACCTAATTCACCCCTCCACTTT.

This clonotype appeared a single time. This rearrangement joins TRBV6-2 or TRBV6-3 to TRBJ2-7; 8 bases are shared with TRBD2. This CDR3 spans 13 amino acids. Germline lookup yields CDR1 MNHEY and CDR2 SVGEGT. The J segment lost 6 bases and the V segment lost 5 bases, leaving 6 bases of the junction unmatched. The CDR3 region is CASSPRGGIEQYF. In DNA form, the CDR3 reads TGTGCCAGCAGTCCCCGGGGGGGCATCGAGCAGTACTTC.

This sequence joins TRBV24-1 and TRBJ1-5; 7 bases map to TRBD1. From germline, CDR1 is KGHDR and CDR2 SFDVKD. V shed 6 bases and J 7 bases; nucleotides not matched to a gene: 8. The CDR3 contains 14 residues. The CDR3 protein is CATSNTGASQPQHF. The CDR3 bases are TGTGCCACCAGTAATACAGGGGCATCCCAGCCCCAGCATTTT.

V gene TRBV12-3 or TRBV12-4 combines with J gene TRBJ2-1; D is possibly TRBD2 (5 bases). Trimming removed 6 bases at V and 0 bases at J, with 9 bases between. The CDR3 loop spans 14 amino acids. CDR3 in amino acids: CASSGVSSYNEQFF. The CDR3 nucleotides are TGTGCCAGCAGCGGGGTGAGCTCCTACAATGAGCAGTTCTTC.

This chain connects TRBV24-1 to TRBJ2-5; D possibly uses TRBD1 or TRBD2 (5 bases each). V was shortened by 4 bases and J by 5 bases, with 13 bases between the two germline ends. The CDR3 is 14 residues long. Looked up from germline, CDR1 is KGHDR and CDR2 is SFDVKD. This CDR3 is CATSDAPEGETQYF. The DNA of the CDR3 is TGTGCCACCAGTGACGCCCCCGAGGGGGAGACCCAGTACTTC.

The V gene is TRBV6-6, the J gene TRBJ2-7; D perhaps matches TRBD1 (6 bases). The CDR3 runs 15 residues. The V gene lost 2 bases and the J gene lost 6 bases, with 17 bases spanning the gap. Germline CDR1 MNHNY, CDR2 SVGAGI (reference sequence). CDR3 protein: CASSYESGDPLEQYV. CDR3 bases: TGTGCCAGCAGTTACGAATCAGGGGATCCCCTCGAGCAGTACGTC.